The present TCR beta chain was sequenced within a study of neurological immune-mediated disorders. Across the study: Of around 35 multiple sclerosis patients, about 30 were relapsing-remitting and 3 secondary progressive.

The CDR3 extends over 16 amino acids. J was trimmed by 2 bases and V by 0 bases; bases with no gene match: 7. The germline V gene has CDR1 SGHRS and CDR2 YFSETQ. As for the cDNA, it was generated by 5'RACE with 10-nucleotide random UMIs. TCRdb recomputed calls from the 5' RACE reads with MiXCR, one row per CDR3 protein. Of roughly 74,000 distinct CDR3 sequences detected, approximately 5.2% appear once; the ten largest clones hold less than 7.5%. The chain carries TRBV5-1 and TRBJ2-7; 8 positions agree with TRBD1. This TCR was recovered from a man aged 18 to 35 with multiple sclerosis. Material: PBMCs. This chain's CDR3 is CASSLGTGLFPYEQYF. CDR3 DNA: TGCGCCAGCAGCTTGGGGACAGGGCTTTTCCCCTACGAGCAGTACTTC.